The present T cell receptor beta chain was sequenced within a study of control samples from healthy donors and cancer patients. Clones were read by immunoSEQ multiplex PCR, and TCRdb kept only the in-frame ones, dropping some. The table has fewer than 200,000 clones, 80% to 90% seen once; the top ten hold roughly 5%. Trimming stripped 8 bases from V and 4 bases from J, with 18 bases between. The CDR3 sequence is 14 residues long. Germline assignment: CDR1 SNHLY and CDR2 FYNNEI. Details on this clone: The same CDR3 arises from other DNA sequences in this sample as well.

This rearrangement joins TRBV2 to TRBJ2-7; no firm D call. The sequence was obtained from a woman in her 30s in good health. The specimen sequenced was blood. CDR3 residues: CASGLMAVSYEQYF. For the CDR3, the DNA is TGTGCCAGCGGGTTGATGGCCGTATCTTACGAGCAGTACTTC. The entire variable domain, with the rest obtained from reference TRBV2 and TRBJ2-7, is as follows: EPEVTQTPSHQVTQMGQEVILRCVPISNHLYFYWYRQILGQKVEFLVSFYNNEISEKSEIFDDQFSVERPDGSNFTLKIRSTKLEDSAMYFCASGLMAVSYEQYFGPGTRLTVT.